This T cell receptor beta chain stems from a study of siplizumab effects on memory and regulatory T cells. The study, taken as a whole, reports: Only a minority of proliferating CD4+ or CD8+ clones had an assignable naive or memory phenotype, with roughly 75-95% lacking one.

Clones were read by immunoSEQ multiplex PCR, and TCRdb kept only the in-frame ones, dropping some. The table lists over 65,000 clones, roughly 93% of them singletons, with roughly 5% in the top ten. Remarks on this clone: Its antigen is still unknown.

The CDR3 has 15 amino acids. Germline CDR1 SGHNT, CDR2 YYREEE (reference sequence). Trimming removed 0 bases from V and 1 base from J; junction bases left unmatched: 0. This TCR came from a human donor in good health. The rearrangement links TRBV5-4 to TRBJ2-5, with 10 bases fitting TRBD1. Sequencing was carried out using CD8+ T cells sorted from blood. Here the CDR3 DNA reads TGTGCCAGCAGCTTGGGACAGGGGGCCCAAGAGACCCAGTACTTC. Protein sequence: CASSLGQGAQETQYF.